The clone carrying this T cell receptor (beta chain) was detected only a few times. Assay: immunoSEQ multiplex PCR; the TCRdb copy retains only in-frame clones and omits some. The data show 50,000 to 70,000 clones, 90% to 95% seen once. This specimen belongs to a study of CD4 T cells in relation to SARS-CoV-2 and coronaviruses. Sequenced sample: naive CD4+ T cells from PBMCs. Subset defined: naive CD4+ T cells isolated by negative enrichment. The TCR comes from an adult with COVID-19.

The CDR3 here is CASSRSGLAPEQYF. The DNA of the CDR3 is TGTGCCAGCAGCCGTTCGGGACTAGCTCCGGAGCAGTACTTC. The V and J genes are TRBV3-1 (or the pseudogene TRBV3-2) and TRBJ2-7, with 9 bases lining up with TRBD2. Germline V gene data show CDR1 as LGHDT and CDR2 as YNNKEL (reference sequence). Trimming at V came to 4 bases and at J to 7 bases, leaving 8 bases not matched to a gene. This CDR3 region has 14 residues.